One TCR beta chain is described in this entry. The record originates from a study of blood T cell repertoires in COVID-19. Original processing notes: Counts of nucleated cells, estimated from reference gene primer amplification, were obtained. Libraries were prepared by immunoSEQ multiplex PCR; TCRdb keeps only in-frame clonotypes and omits some of them. That table furnishes V, J and clone size, whereas the DNA furnished D and trimming. The data contain around 56,000 clones, about 84% of them singletons. Per germline, CDR1 LNHDA and CDR2 SQIVND (reference sequence). Trimming took off 5 bases at V and 5 bases at J, with 19 bases between the two ends. The CDR3 runs 15 residues.

This receptor was taken from a man aged 55 to 70 with acute or convalescent COVID-19. The sequenced sample was peripheral blood. The chain is built from TRBV19 and TRBJ2-7, with D possibly being TRBD2 (6 bases). CDR3 coding DNA: TGTGCCAGTAGTGAACGGGGGACGGGTCCCGACGAGCAGTACTTC. It translates to CASSERGTGPDEQYF.